These 3 T cell receptor beta chains were sequenced from one sample in a study of T cell repertoires in cytomegalovirus infection (dated by TCRdb to the late 2010s). The antigens for these receptors are not known. This sample's treatment or condition label indicates: in vitro stimulation with specific CMV peptide epitopes to enrich CMV-specific T cells. Sequencing relied on an Illumina HiSeq 1500. TCRdb trimmed the raw reads at Q25, called clones with MiXCR and kept productive beta chains. A single entry per CDR3 protein holds the most common genes and DNA from its merged rows. This sample holds some 71,000 distinct CDR3 sequences; about 26% were observed only once. Roughly three fifths of the sample is held by the ten biggest clonotypes. The source was CD8+ T cells from cultured PBMCs, collected from culture after CMV antigen stimulation. The receptors originated from a human donor in good health (CMV status not recorded). Some clones in this sample may be carry-over from other donors' samples.

This clonotype came up many times. The V and J genes are TRBV12-3 or TRBV12-4 and TRBJ2-2; 10 bases fit TRBD2. V was pared by 6 bases and J by 1 base, with 5 bases of the junction left unmatched. The length of the CDR3 is 16 residues. CDR3 coding DNA: TGTGCCAGCAGCCGAAGACTAGCGGGGAACACCGGGGAGCTGTTTTTT. This sequence encodes CASSRRLAGNTGELFF.

The sample holds many counts of this clonotype. J is TRBJ2-7 and V is TRBV28; the match to TRBD2 covers 10 bases. V lost 5 bases and J lost 2; bases outside the gene matches: 0. The CDR3 has 13 amino acids. Germline CDR1 MDHEN, CDR2 SYDVKM. The CDR3 DNA reads as TGTGCCAGCAGTCTAGCGGGGGCCTACGAGCAGTACTTC. It is translated as CASSLAGAYEQYF.

This clonotype was found many times. This sequence joins TRBV6-5 and TRBJ2-7; D gene unclear. Germline values: CDR1 MNHEY, CDR2 SVGAGI. The CDR3 extends over 14 amino acids. The germline V and J ends were trimmed by 2 bases and 0 bases, with 8 bases remaining between them. CDR3 protein: CASSYMSNSYEQYF. CDR3 nucleotide sequence: TGTGCCAGCAGTTACATGAGTAACTCCTACGAGCAGTACTTC.